Each of the 16 T cell receptor beta chains below was sequenced from the same sample in a study of blood T cell repertoires in COVID-19. Some clones are missing from TCRdb's copy, which holds only in-frame ones; the method was immunoSEQ multiplex PCR. The data show about 42,000 clones, 76% seen once. Sequenced input: peripheral blood. These receptors were obtained from a man aged 70 or older with active or convalescent COVID-19.

J is TRBJ1-2 and V is TRBV6-5, with a tentative D call TRBD1 (5 bases). V was pared by 6 bases and J by 5 bases, with 16 bases between. This CDR3 comprises 14 residues. From germline, CDR1 is MNHEY and CDR2 SVGAGI. The DNA for the CDR3 is TGTGCCAGCAGGGGCGGGACCCCCGTATATGGCTACACCTTC. This encodes CASRGGTPVYGYTF.

This chain's CDR3 is CASSRGLVQETQYF. The CDR3 DNA sequence: TGTGCCAGCAGCCGGGGACTAGTCCAAGAGACCCAGTACTTC. The V and J genes are TRBV4-2 and TRBJ2-5; 8 bases are a match to TRBD2. Germline-derived CDR1 and CDR2 are LGHNA and YNFKEQ. CDR3 length: 14 residues. V shed 4 bases, J shed 1 base, and the junction held 2 bases outside the gene matches.

This clone appeared a few times. J is TRBJ2-7 and V is TRBV7-9; 8 nucleotides match TRBD1. Germline V gene sequence: CDR1 SEHNR, CDR2 FQNEAQ (reference sequence). Germline trimming cut 8 bases from V and 6 bases from J; bases unmatched to any gene: 9. The CDR3 is 13 amino acids. In DNA, the CDR3 is TGTGCCAGCGGGGGCCAGGGGGCAAGCGAGCAGTACTTC. This translates into CASGGQGASEQYF.

The V call is TRBV2, the J call TRBJ1-4, with D possibly matching TRBD1 (5 bases). The germline V gene encodes CDR1 SNHLY and CDR2 FYNNEI. V was cut by 6 bases and J by 2 bases, with 7 bases left in between. The CDR3 is 13 residues long. The chain's CDR3 is CASSRDTNEKLFF. Here the CDR3 DNA reads TGTGCCAGCAGCAGGGATACTAATGAAAAACTGTTTTTT.

The chain employs TRBV4-2 and TRBJ1-4; tentative D call: TRBD1 (5 bases). The length of the CDR3 is 15 residues. From germline, CDR1 is LGHNA and CDR2 YNFKEQ. Trimming pared 8 bases from V and 0 bases from J, leaving 13 bases between. CDR3 DNA sequence: TGTGCCAGCGGAGACAGAGGAGCAACTAATGAAAAACTGTTTTTT. Translating it yields CASGDRGATNEKLFF.

The chain joins TRBV5-4 to TRBJ1-2; TRBD1 matches 7 bases. This CDR3 comprises 14 residues. J lost 7 bases, V lost 4 bases, and 10 bases had no gene match. Germline lookup yields CDR1 SGHNT and CDR2 YYREEE (reference sequence). CDR3 region: CASSHGTDYGGYTF. CDR3 nucleotides: TGTGCCAGCAGCCACGGGACAGACTACGGTGGCTACACCTTC.

The V call is TRBV19, the J call TRBJ1-1; 9 bases are shared with TRBD1. The germline V gene has CDR1 LNHDA and CDR2 SQIVND (reference sequence). This CDR3 is built from 14 residues. Trimming cost V 4 bases and J 10 bases; bases outside gene matches: 10. In DNA, the CDR3 is TGTGCCAGTAGTAATCAGGACAGGGGTGTTATAGCTTTCTTT. Encoded protein: CASSNQDRGVIAFF.

The chain combines TRBV6-6 with TRBJ2-2; D is possibly TRBD2 (5 bases). V lost 8 bases and J 2 bases, leaving 15 bases between the germline ends. The CDR3 loop spans 15 amino acids. In germline, CDR1 is MNHNY, CDR2 SVGAGI (reference sequence). In DNA form, the CDR3 reads TGTGCCAGCCTTTTGGGAGCCGATAACACCGGGGAGCTGTTTTTT. Translating it yields CASLLGADNTGELFF.

The V call is TRBV30, the J call TRBJ1-5, with 7 bases fitting TRBD1. The trim removed 5 bases at V and 2 bases at J, leaving 6 bases unmatched. This CDR3 spans 14 amino acids. Looked up from germline, CDR1 is GTSNPN and CDR2 is SVGIG (reference sequence). The chain's CDR3 is CAWGRGGGNQPQHF. The CDR3 DNA reads as TGTGCCTGGGGGAGAGGGGGCGGCAATCAGCCCCAGCATTTT.

The gene calls are TRBV2 and TRBJ1-4; 7 bases match TRBD1. From germline, CDR1 is SNHLY and CDR2 FYNNEI. V was clipped by 8 bases and J by 7 bases; unmatched bases: 10. The CDR3 is 14 residues long. The CDR3 sequence: CASGLTGEFEKLFF. DNA for the CDR3: TGTGCCAGCGGCCTAACAGGGGAGTTTGAAAAACTGTTTTTT. Drawing the rest from reference TRBV2 and TRBJ1-4, the complete variable domain is EPEVTQTPSHQVTQMGQEVILRCVPISNHLYFYWYRQILGQKVEFLVSFYNNEISEKSEIFDDQFSVERPDGSNFTLKIRSTKLEDSAMYFCASGLTGEFEKLFFGSGTQLSVL.

The chain uses TRBV27 and TRBJ1-1; the match to TRBD1 covers 9 bases. The CDR3 runs to 14 residues. V trimming: 2 bases; J trimming: 6 bases; junction bases outside the gene matches: 4. Looked up from germline, CDR1 is MNHEY and CDR2 is SMNVEV (reference sequence). This CDR3 reads CASSLVGQGSEAFF. The CDR3 DNA sequence: TGTGCCAGCAGTTTAGTGGGACAGGGCTCTGAAGCTTTCTTT.

The chain carries TRBV7-2 and TRBJ1-3; maybe TRBD1 (5 bases). The V gene lost 4 bases and the J gene lost 2 bases, with 9 bases spanning the gap. The germline V gene has CDR1 SGHTA and CDR2 FQGNSA. The CDR3 covers 14 residues. The CDR3 coding sequence is TGTGCCAGCAGCTCGCGGGGGGCTGGAAACACCATATATTTT. Translation: CASSSRGAGNTIYF.

J is TRBJ1-6 and V is TRBV28; D gene ambiguous. Germline V gene lookup returns CDR1 MDHEN and CDR2 SYDVKM. The CDR3 contains 13 residues. V lost 7 bases and J 7 bases, leaving 11 bases between the germline ends. CDR3 DNA sequence: TGTGCCAGCAAAGAGAGCTCAAATTCACCCCTCCACTTT. Amino acid sequence: CASKESSNSPLHF.

The chain uses TRBV7-8 and TRBJ1-6, with TRBD1 identical over 7 bases. V gave up 6 bases and J gave up 7 bases; unmatched junction bases: 6. Germline V lookup: CDR1 SGHVS, CDR2 FQNEAQ. This CDR3 spans 14 amino acids. CDR3 sequence: CASRFGTDNSPLHF. As DNA, the CDR3 is TGTGCCAGCAGATTCGGGACAGACAATTCACCCCTCCACTTT.

V is TRBV11-1 and J is TRBJ1-1; TRBD1 agrees at 8 bases. V trimming: 5 bases; J trimming: 4 bases; junction bases outside the gene matches: 3. Per the germline V gene, CDR1 is SGHAT and CDR2 is FQDESV (reference sequence). The length of the CDR3 is 13 residues. The CDR3 sequence is CASSLQGGTEAFF. For the CDR3, the DNA is TGTGCCAGCAGCCTACAGGGGGGCACTGAAGCTTTCTTT.

The genes are TRBV2 and TRBJ1-6; the D gene is possibly TRBD1 (5 bases). The V end was cut by 4 bases, the J end by 10 bases, with 20 bases between. The CDR3 is 16 amino acids. The germline gives CDR1 SNHLY, CDR2 FYNNEI. CDR3 coding DNA: TGTGCCAGCAGTGGAGGTCAGGGAGGTCCCTCCTCACCCCTCCACTTT. Translation gives CASSGGQGGPSSPLHF.